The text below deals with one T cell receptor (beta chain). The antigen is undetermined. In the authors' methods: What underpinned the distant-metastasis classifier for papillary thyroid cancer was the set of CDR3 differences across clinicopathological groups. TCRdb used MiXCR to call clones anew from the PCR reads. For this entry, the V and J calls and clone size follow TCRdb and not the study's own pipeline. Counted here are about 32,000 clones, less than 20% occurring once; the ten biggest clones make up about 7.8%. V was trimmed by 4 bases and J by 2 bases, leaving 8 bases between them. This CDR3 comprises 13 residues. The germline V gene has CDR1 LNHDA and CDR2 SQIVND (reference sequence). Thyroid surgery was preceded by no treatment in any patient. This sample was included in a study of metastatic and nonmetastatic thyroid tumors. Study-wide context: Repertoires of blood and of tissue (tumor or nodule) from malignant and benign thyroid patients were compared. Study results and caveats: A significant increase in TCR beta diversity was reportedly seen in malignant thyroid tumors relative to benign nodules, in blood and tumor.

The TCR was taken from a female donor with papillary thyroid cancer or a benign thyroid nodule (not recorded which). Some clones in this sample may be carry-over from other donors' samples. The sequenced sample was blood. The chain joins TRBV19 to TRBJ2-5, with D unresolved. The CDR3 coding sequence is TGTGCCAGTAGTAGCGGCCCGCAAGAGACCCAGTACTTC. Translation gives CASSSGPQETQYF.